This T cell receptor beta chain was retrieved from a study of shared clonotypes between healthy human individuals. The table came from immunoSEQ multiplex PCR; TCRdb's copy has only in-frame clones and leaves some out. The table lists 2,100,000 or so clones, more than 90% of them singletons. This TCR came from a man aged 18 to 35 in good health. Input material: naive CD4+ T cells sorted from blood. The subset was: CD45RA+ positively selected.

The CDR3 coding sequence is TGCGCCAGCAGCTTGGGGTCGGCGGGATCGCACAATGAGCAGTTCTTC. Encoded protein: CASSLGSAGSHNEQFF. This chain uses TRBV5-1 with TRBJ2-1, with D perhaps TRBD2 (6 bases). Germline loops: CDR1 SGHRS, CDR2 YFSETQ. V lost 0 bases to trimming and J lost 5 bases, with 15 bases between them. The CDR3 is 16 residues long.